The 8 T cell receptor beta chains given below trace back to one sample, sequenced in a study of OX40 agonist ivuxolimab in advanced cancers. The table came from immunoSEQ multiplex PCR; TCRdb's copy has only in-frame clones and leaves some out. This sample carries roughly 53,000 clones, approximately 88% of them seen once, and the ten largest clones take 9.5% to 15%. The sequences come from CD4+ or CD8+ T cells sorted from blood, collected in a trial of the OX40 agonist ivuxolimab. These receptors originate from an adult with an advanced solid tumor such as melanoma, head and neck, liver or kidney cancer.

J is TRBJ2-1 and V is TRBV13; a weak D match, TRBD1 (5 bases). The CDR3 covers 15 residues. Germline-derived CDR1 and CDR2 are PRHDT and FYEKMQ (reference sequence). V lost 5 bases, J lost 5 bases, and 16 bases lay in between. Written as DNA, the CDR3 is TGTGCCAGCAGCCCCCGCCCGACAGCAAACAATGAGCAGTTCTTC. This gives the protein CASSPRPTANNEQFF.

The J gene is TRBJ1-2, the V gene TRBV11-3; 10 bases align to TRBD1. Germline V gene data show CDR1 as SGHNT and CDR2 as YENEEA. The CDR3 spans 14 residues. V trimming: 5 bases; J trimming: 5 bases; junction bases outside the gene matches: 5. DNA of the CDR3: TGTGCCAGCAGCCCAGGACAGGGGGTATATGGCTACACCTTC. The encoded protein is CASSPGQGVYGYTF.

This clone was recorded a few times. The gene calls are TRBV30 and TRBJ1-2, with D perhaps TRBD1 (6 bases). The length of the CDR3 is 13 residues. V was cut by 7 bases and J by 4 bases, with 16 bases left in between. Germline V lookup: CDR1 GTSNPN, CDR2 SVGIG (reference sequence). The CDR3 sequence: CAFRDTGGYGYTF. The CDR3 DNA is TGTGCCTTCCGGGACACCGGCGGCTATGGCTACACCTTC.

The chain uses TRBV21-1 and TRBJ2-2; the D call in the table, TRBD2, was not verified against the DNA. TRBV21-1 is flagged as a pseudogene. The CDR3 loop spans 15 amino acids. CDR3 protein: CASSIAGDNAGELFF. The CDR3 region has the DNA TGTGCCAGCAGCATTGCGGGGGATAATGCCGGGGAGCTGTTTTTT.

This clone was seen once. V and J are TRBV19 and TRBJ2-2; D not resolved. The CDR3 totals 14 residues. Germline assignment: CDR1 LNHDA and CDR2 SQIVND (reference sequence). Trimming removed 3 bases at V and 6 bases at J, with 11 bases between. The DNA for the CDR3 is TGTGCCAGTAGTATCGGCAGCAGCGCCGGGGAGCTGTTTTTT. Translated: CASSIGSSAGELFF.

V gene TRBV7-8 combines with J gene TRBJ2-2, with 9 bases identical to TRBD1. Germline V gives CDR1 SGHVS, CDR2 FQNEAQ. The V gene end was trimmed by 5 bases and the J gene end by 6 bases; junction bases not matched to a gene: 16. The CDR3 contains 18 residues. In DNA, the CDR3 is TGTGCCAGCAGCGCCACCTATCCGGGACAGGGTCGGGCCGGGGAGCTGTTTTTT. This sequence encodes CASSATYPGQGRAGELFF.

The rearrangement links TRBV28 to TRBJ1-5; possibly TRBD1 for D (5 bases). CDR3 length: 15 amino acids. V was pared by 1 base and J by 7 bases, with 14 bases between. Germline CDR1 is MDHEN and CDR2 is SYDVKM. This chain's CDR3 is CASSLSRGLGQPQHF. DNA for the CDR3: TGTGCCAGCAGTTTATCTCGGGGGTTAGGACAGCCCCAGCATTTT. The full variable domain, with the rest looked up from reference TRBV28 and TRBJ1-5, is DVKVTQSSRYLVKRTGEKVFLECVQDMDHENMFWYRQDPGLGLRLIYFSYDVKMKEKGDIPEGYSVSREKKERFSLILESASTNQTSMYLCASSLSRGLGQPQHFGDGTRLSIL.

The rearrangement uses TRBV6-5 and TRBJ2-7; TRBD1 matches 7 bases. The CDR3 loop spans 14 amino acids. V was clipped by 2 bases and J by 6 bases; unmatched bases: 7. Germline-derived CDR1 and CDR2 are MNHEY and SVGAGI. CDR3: CASSYGPGQFEQYV. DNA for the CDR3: TGTGCCAGCAGTTACGGCCCGGGACAGTTCGAGCAGTACGTC.